The 21 T cell receptor beta chains presented below share a single source sample, sequenced in a study of shared clonotypes between healthy human individuals (dated by TCRdb to 2019 to 2021). The library was produced with the immunoSEQ multiplex PCR assay. The immuneACCESS repertoire file appears here via TCRdb, limited to in-frame rearrangements. These files lack a portion of the clones; in checked studies, under half of the deficit traces to unresolved V genes, and the cause of the others is not known. The sample table contains 650,000 to 750,000 clones; only one count was recorded for roughly 78% of them. Jointly, the top ten make up 1.5% to 2% of the sample. The specimen sequenced was memory CD4+ T cells sorted from blood. This sample's cell subset or site label indicates: CD45RA-negative fraction. These receptors all come from a woman aged 25 to 39 in good health.

The rearrangement uses TRBV4-1 and TRBJ1-5, with a tentative D call TRBD1 (5 bases). The CDR3 runs to 13 residues. The germline V gene encodes CDR1 MGHRA and CDR2 YSYEKL. Trimming cost V 2 bases and J 6 bases, with 8 bases left between them. CDR3 in amino acids: CASSQSGAQPQHF. The CDR3, as DNA: TGCGCCAGCAGCCAATCCGGGGCTCAGCCCCAGCATTTT.

V gene TRBV2 combines with J gene TRBJ1-5, with D perhaps TRBD1 (5 bases). Germline V CDR1 and CDR2: SNHLY, FYNNEI. The V and J ends lost 2 bases and 7 bases respectively, with 18 bases between them. The CDR3 totals 16 residues. CDR3 in amino acids: CASSEFGTSVGQPQHF. For the CDR3, the DNA is TGTGCCAGCAGTGAATTTGGGACGTCTGTCGGGCAGCCCCAGCATTTT. Full variable domain (missing parts from reference TRBV2 and TRBJ1-5): EPEVTQTPSHQVTQMGQEVILRCVPISNHLYFYWYRQILGQKVEFLVSFYNNEISEKSEIFDDQFSVERPDGSNFTLKIRSTKLEDSAMYFCASSEFGTSVGQPQHFGDGTRLSIL.

The chain uses TRBV7-6 and TRBJ1-1; 9 bases line up with TRBD1. This CDR3 contains 15 residues. The germline CDR1 and CDR2 sequences are SGHVS and FNYEAQ. The ends lost 1 base at V and 4 bases at J; junction bases unmatched: 4. The DNA of the CDR3 is TGTGCCAGCAGCTTAGGAGGGACAGGGACCACTGAAGCTTTCTTT. Translation gives CASSLGGTGTTEAFF.

The chain joins TRBV9 to TRBJ2-7; tentatively, D is TRBD1 (7 bases). This CDR3 has 15 residues. Per germline, CDR1 SGDLS and CDR2 YYNGEE. Trimming took off 2 bases at V and 0 bases at J, with 12 bases between the two ends. The CDR3, as DNA: TGTGCCAGCAGCGTTCAGGGGGGCAGCTCCTACGAGCAGTACTTC. Translating it yields CASSVQGGSSYEQYF.

The rearrangement joins TRBV5-8 to TRBJ2-7; the match to TRBD1 covers 9 bases. CDR1 and CDR2 from the germline V gene are SGHTS and YDEGEE. V was clipped by 1 base and J by 6 bases; unmatched bases: 2. The CDR3 spans 13 residues. The CDR3: CASSLKTGGEQYF. CDR3 in DNA: TGTGCCAGCAGCTTGAAGACAGGGGGCGAGCAGTACTTC.

This clone has a count of ten or more. The genes are TRBV7-2 and TRBJ1-5; 9 bases align to TRBD1. With V trimmed by 2 bases and J by 3 bases, 2 bases remained unmatched. Germline loops: CDR1 SGHTA, CDR2 FQGNSA. There are 15 residues in the CDR3. This CDR3 is CASSLTGGANQPQHF. CDR3 coding DNA: TGTGCCAGCAGCTTAACAGGGGGCGCCAATCAGCCCCAGCATTTT.

This rearrangement joins TRBV2 to TRBJ2-7; D is undetermined. The V and J ends lost 4 bases and 5 bases respectively, with 6 bases between them. The germline V gene has CDR1 SNHLY and CDR2 FYNNEI. This CDR3 region has 11 residues. This CDR3 is CASSVLNEQYF. CDR3 nucleotide sequence: TGTGCCAGCAGTGTCCTTAACGAGCAGTACTTC.

The chain combines TRBV28 with TRBJ2-7; TRBD2 matches 16 bases. Trimming took 4 bases from V and 4 from J; bases not matched to a gene: 10. Germline CDR1 and CDR2: MDHEN and SYDVKM. The CDR3 is made up of 18 amino acids. The CDR3 reads CASSSQGTSGRAGYEQYF. DNA for the CDR3: TGTGCCAGCAGTTCCCAGGGGACTAGCGGGAGGGCCGGGTACGAGCAGTACTTC.

A word on this clone: A far larger clone is off by one base, so a read error is likely. The V call is TRBV16, the J call TRBJ2-7; weak D call: TRBD2 (5 bases). Germline lookup yields CDR1 KGHSY and CDR2 FQNENV. This CDR3 has 12 residues. The ends were cut back, 2 bases at V and 4 bases at J, with 6 bases in the middle. CDR3: CASSQGGYEQYF. The CDR3 nucleotides are TGTGCCAGCAGCCAAGGAGGTTACGAGCAGTACTTC.

The chain uses TRBV7-2 and TRBJ2-7, with D uncertain. Trimming shortened V by 1 base and J by 2 bases, and 6 bases separated the two germline ends. This CDR3 has 13 residues. Germline V lookup: CDR1 SGHTA, CDR2 FQGNSA. Here the CDR3 DNA reads TGTGCCAGCAGCTTAGGGACCGCCTACGAGCAGTACTTC. Translation gives CASSLGTAYEQYF.

The chain combines TRBV21-1 with TRBJ2-7; whether TRBD2, the table's D call, matches the DNA was not checked. TRBV21-1 is a listed pseudogene. The CDR3 is 19 amino acids. The DNA of the CDR3 is TGTGCCAGCAGCAAAGGTCCTAGCGGGAGCCGCGTTCGCCCCTACGAGCAGTACTTC. Its translation is CASSKGPSGSRVRPYEQYF.

There are a few counts of this clone. This chain joins TRBV29-1 and TRBJ2-4, with TRBD1 matching over 8 bases. The CDR3 length is 14 residues. CDR1 is SQVTM, CDR2 ANQGSEA, per germline. V trimming: 7 bases; J trimming: 1 base; junction bases outside the gene matches: 6. CDR3 DNA sequence: TGCAGCGCAAAAACAGGGGGGGCCAAAAACATTCAGTACTTC. Amino acid sequence: CSAKTGGAKNIQYF.

The rearrangement joins TRBV7-9 to TRBJ1-1; no clear D. The CDR3 runs 14 residues. V lost 3 bases, J lost 2 bases, and 10 bases lay in between. CDR1 and CDR2 (germline): SEHNR, FQNEAQ (reference sequence). CDR3 residues: CASSLDQTNTEAFF. The CDR3 nucleotides read TGTGCCAGCAGCTTGGACCAGACCAACACTGAAGCTTTCTTT.

The J gene is TRBJ2-2, the V gene TRBV11-2; D is uncertain. The germline V gene encodes CDR1 SGHAT and CDR2 FQNNGV. The V end lost 5 bases, the J end lost 4 bases, and 11 bases lay between the germline ends. The CDR3 is 14 residues long. The CDR3 bases are TGTGCCAGCAGCCTGGACGGAACCACCGGGGAGCTGTTTTTT. This sequence encodes CASSLDGTTGELFF.

The rearrangement joins TRBV5-6 to TRBJ1-3; no definite D call. Trimming took 1 base from V and 0 from J, leaving 5 bases between them. CDR1 and CDR2 (germline): SGHDT, YYEEEE. The CDR3 sequence is 14 residues long. In DNA form, the CDR3 reads TGTGCCAGCAGCTTGCAGCCCTCTGGAAACACCATATATTTT. This gives the protein CASSLQPSGNTIYF.

CDR3 DNA: TGTGCCAGCAGTCGTACCGGGACGGCTAATGAAAAACTGTTTTTT. Protein product: CASSRTGTANEKLFF. This chain uses TRBV28 with TRBJ1-4; a weak D match, TRBD1 (5 bases). The germline gives CDR1 MDHEN, CDR2 SYDVKM. This CDR3 spans 15 amino acids. V lost 5 bases and J 3 bases, leaving 13 bases between the germline ends.

This chain joins TRBV10-1 and TRBJ1-2; perhaps TRBD1 as D (5 bases). Per the germline V gene, CDR1 is WNHNN and CDR2 is SYGVQD (reference sequence). CDR3 length equals 13 residues. V shed 4 bases and J shed 4 bases, with 10 bases lying between them. The CDR3 is CASSASRGYGYTF. CDR3 nucleotide sequence: TGCGCCAGCAGTGCCTCAAGGGGCTATGGCTACACCTTC.

With regard to this clone: Other DNA sequences of this sample code for an identical CDR3. This chain joins TRBV5-1 and TRBJ2-1; D unclear. The V end was cut by 0 bases, the J end by 7 bases, with 8 bases between. The CDR3 spans 13 residues. The V gene's germline CDR1 is SGHRS and CDR2 YFSETQ. The CDR3 region has the DNA TGCGCCAGCAGCTTGGTTGTCAGGAATGAGCAGTTCTTC. It is translated as CASSLVVRNEQFF. The full variable domain, with the rest looked up from reference TRBV5-1 and TRBJ2-1, is KAGVTQTPRYLIKTRGQQVTLSCSPISGHRSVSWYQQTPGQGLQFLFEYFSETQRNKGNFPGRFSGRQFSNSRSEMNVSTLELGDSALYLCASSLVVRNEQFFGPGTRLTVL.

Written as DNA, the CDR3 is TGTGCCAGCTGCGGGACTGGGGCCAACGTCCTGACTTTC. Amino acid sequence: CASCGTGANVLTF. The V call is TRBV6-5, the J call TRBJ2-6; D might be TRBD2 (6 bases). Trimming shortened V by 8 bases and J by 2 bases, and 7 bases separated the two germline ends. Germline-derived CDR1 and CDR2 are MNHEY and SVGAGI. This CDR3 is built from 13 residues.

CDR3 loop: CASSLGHRGSGEQFF. In DNA, the CDR3 is TGTGCCAGCAGCTTAGGCCATCGCGGGAGTGGTGAGCAGTTCTTC. The rearrangement links TRBV13 to TRBJ2-1; 7 positions match TRBD2. Germline V gene data show CDR1 as PRHDT and CDR2 as FYEKMQ (reference sequence). The CDR3 runs to 15 residues. The ends lost 0 bases at V and 9 bases at J; junction bases unmatched: 8.

The chain has TRBV10-2 and TRBJ1-2, with D maybe TRBD1 (5 bases). Deletions cut 1 base from V and 4 bases from J, with 10 bases between. This CDR3 region has 14 residues. Germline V CDR1 and CDR2: WSHSY, SAAADI. The CDR3 region is CASSEFRDTYGYTF. The CDR3 DNA reads as TGCGCCAGCAGTGAGTTCAGGGATACCTATGGCTACACCTTC.